The clone carrying this T cell receptor (beta chain) has more than one count but fewer than ten. What it binds is not known. This sample was included in a study of identical twins. Broader study findings: Abundant cord blood beta clonotypes carried fewer insertions; memory repertoires showed none.

Germline CDR1 is LGHNA and CDR2 is YSLEER. Trimming took 0 bases from V and 7 from J, leaving 9 bases between them. The CDR3 sequence is 13 residues long. TCRdb itself ran the 5' RACE reads through MiXCR, one entry per CDR3 protein. This table has over 600,000 distinct CDR3 sequences, around 21% appearing once. A further study also used this sample, focusing on T cells expressing NK-cell markers.

Specimen: PBMCs. This receptor was taken from a woman younger than 30 in good health. The rearrangement links TRBV4-3 to TRBJ2-5, with D tentatively TRBD2 (5 bases). CDR3 in DNA: TGCGCCAGCAGCCAAGATCTAGGAGGGACCCAGTACTTC. It is translated as CASSQDLGGTQYF.